Each of the 17 T cell receptor beta chains below was sequenced from the same sample in a study of T cells after somatic rescue of genetic block. Sequencing was performed with immunoSEQ multiplex PCR; in TCRdb, only in-frame clones are kept and a portion is missing. The sample has fewer than 150,000 clones; 85% to 95% are singletons. Material: peripheral blood mononuclear cells (PBMCs). Receptors originate from a woman between 18 and 30 years old.

The V gene is TRBV15, the J gene TRBJ2-3; TRBD2 might be the D (5 bases). This CDR3 has 15 amino acids. Germline CDR1 and CDR2: LNHNV and YYDKDF (reference sequence). V was cut by 5 bases and J by 4 bases, with 16 bases left in between. The CDR3 nucleotides read TGTGCCACCAGCTCCATCTCGTGGGAGTCAGATACGCAGTATTTT. Translating it yields CATSSISWESDTQYF.

The chain combines TRBV10-3 with TRBJ1-2; D is uncertain. The germline V gene has CDR1 ENHRY and CDR2 SYGVKD. The CDR3 is made up of 15 amino acids. The V and J ends lost 0 bases and 4 bases respectively, with 12 bases between them. The CDR3 loop is CAISESFAGRYGYTF. CDR3 in DNA: TGTGCCATCAGTGAGTCGTTTGCGGGTCGCTATGGCTACACCTTC.

The CDR3 DNA sequence: TGCGCCAGCAGCCTGACTAGCGGGGGGCTGTACGAGCAGTACTTC. This encodes CASSLTSGGLYEQYF. The genes are TRBV5-1 and TRBJ2-7; 13 bases match TRBD2. V gave up 4 bases and J gave up 4 bases; unmatched junction bases: 5. CDR3 length: 15 amino acids. Germline-derived CDR1 and CDR2 are SGHRS and YFSETQ.

The V and J genes are TRBV7-9 and TRBJ2-2, with no clear D. CDR1 is SEHNR and CDR2 is FQNEAQ in the germline V gene (reference sequence). The CDR3 consists of 16 residues. The V end lost 6 bases, the J end lost 0 bases, and 14 bases lay between the germline ends. Here the CDR3 reads CASRKFDGTNTGELFF. In nucleotides, the CDR3 is TGTGCCAGCAGGAAATTTGACGGTACGAACACCGGGGAGCTGTTTTTT.

The chain recombines TRBV5-1 with TRBJ1-1, with no clear D. There are 15 residues in the CDR3. The germline gives CDR1 SGHRS, CDR2 YFSETQ. V was cut by 1 base and J by 10 bases, with 20 bases left in between. CDR3 in DNA: TGCGCCAGCAGCTTGCGCTCGGACCCCCGGGCGATAGCTTTCTTT. This translates into CASSLRSDPRAIAFF.

The CDR3 coding sequence is TGTGCCTGGAGTGTCCCCGACAGGGGGATGACCTATAATTCACCCCTCCACTTT. Amino acid sequence: CAWSVPDRGMTYNSPLHF. The chain links TRBV30 to TRBJ1-6; TRBD1 matches 9 bases. The CDR3 is 18 residues long. J was trimmed by 2 bases and V by 0 bases; bases with no gene match: 8. Germline values: CDR1 GTSNPN, CDR2 SVGIG (reference sequence).

The genes are TRBV6-5 and TRBJ2-1, with 7 bases aligning to TRBD1. CDR1 is MNHEY, CDR2 SVGAGI, per germline. CDR3 length equals 14 residues. The junction had 4 bases not matched to a gene; V was cut back by 0 bases and J by 8 bases. In DNA, the CDR3 is TGTGCCAGCAGTTACTCGACAGGGCGGTATGAGCAGTTCTTC. It specifies CASSYSTGRYEQFF.

This rearrangement joins TRBV27 to TRBJ1-1; TRBD1 matches at 7 bases. From germline, CDR1 is MNHEY and CDR2 SMNVEV (reference sequence). CDR3 length equals 13 residues. The V segment lost 5 bases and the J segment 4 bases; nucleotides outside the gene matches: 4. CDR3 sequence: CASSGTVVTEAFF. The DNA of the CDR3 is TGTGCCAGCAGTGGGACAGTGGTCACTGAAGCTTTCTTT.

V usage is TRBV4-3 and J usage is TRBJ1-4, with TRBD1 matching over 9 bases. The germline V gene has CDR1 LGHNA and CDR2 YSLEER. The CDR3 runs to 14 residues. J gave up 6 bases and V 6 bases, and 5 bases lay outside the gene matches. This CDR3 reads CASSPGQGYEKLFF. In DNA, the CDR3 is TGCGCCAGCAGTCCGGGACAGGGATATGAAAAACTGTTTTTT.

The chain is built from TRBV9 and TRBJ1-1, with D possibly matching TRBD1 (6 bases). V dropped 0 bases and J dropped 1 base, with 7 bases sitting between them. Germline V CDR1 and CDR2: SGDLS, YYNGEE. CDR3 length: 14 amino acids. CDR3 protein: CASSVVQGNTEAFF. The CDR3 nucleotides are TGTGCCAGCAGCGTAGTACAGGGGAACACTGAAGCTTTCTTT.

The chain carries TRBV30 and TRBJ2-2; D is unresolved. CDR3 size: 13 residues. Trimming left V 2 bases short and J 6 bases short, with 10 bases between. CDR1 and CDR2 from the germline V gene are GTSNPN and SVGIG (reference sequence). The CDR3 DNA reads TGTGCCTGGAGTCACAACGTGGCCGGGGAGCTGTTTTTT. Its protein product is CAWSHNVAGELFF.

The V and J genes are TRBV11-2 and TRBJ2-7; 10 bases map to TRBD1. V trimming: 5 bases; J trimming: 1 base; junction bases outside the gene matches: 8. Germline V lookup: CDR1 SGHAT, CDR2 FQNNGV. The CDR3 has 16 amino acids. The CDR3 reads CASSAMWGQGSYEQYF. The CDR3 DNA sequence: TGTGCCAGCAGCGCAATGTGGGGACAGGGGTCCTACGAGCAGTACTTC.

The chain couples TRBV7-9 to TRBJ1-6; no reliable D call. The CDR3 is 16 amino acids. V lost 6 bases to trimming and J lost 0 bases, with 12 bases between them. In germline, CDR1 is SEHNR, CDR2 FQNEAQ (reference sequence). Here the CDR3 reads CASRHETSSYNSPLHF. For the CDR3, the DNA is TGTGCCAGCAGGCACGAAACTTCCTCCTATAATTCACCCCTCCACTTT.

V gene TRBV5-4 combines with J gene TRBJ1-2; maybe TRBD1 (6 bases). Per the germline V gene, CDR1 is SGHNT and CDR2 is YYREEE (reference sequence). The CDR3 is 16 residues long. Deletions cut 4 bases from V and 8 bases from J, with 24 bases between. The CDR3 coding sequence is TGTGCCAGCAGCCCAACGTCCCACAGGGAAAGGGACGGCTACACCTTC. It codes for CASSPTSHRERDGYTF. Variable domain in full (rest from reference TRBV5-4 and TRBJ1-2): ETGVTQSPTHLIKTRGQQVTLRCSSQSGHNTVSWYQQALGQGPQFIFQYYREEENGRGNFPPRFSGLQFPNYSSELNVNALELDDSALYLCASSPTSHRERDGYTFGSGTRLTVV.

V and J are TRBV5-6 and TRBJ1-5; D not resolved. Germline V gives CDR1 SGHDT, CDR2 YYEEEE. The CDR3 totals 14 residues. V lost 4 bases and J lost 4, with 12 bases in between. The DNA for the CDR3 is TGTGCCAGCAGCGAGATGGCCTTAAATCAGCCCCAGCATTTT. Its translation is CASSEMALNQPQHF.

A word on this clone: Other DNA sequences in this specimen translate into the identical CDR3. This chain connects TRBV6-1 to TRBJ1-2, with 9 nucleotides matching TRBD1. V was clipped by 2 bases and J by 3 bases; unmatched bases: 1. The germline V gene encodes CDR1 MNHNS and CDR2 SASEGT. This CDR3 comprises 14 residues. The CDR3 nucleotides read TGTGCCAGCAGTGAAACAGGGGGCGACTATGGCTACACCTTC. It is translated as CASSETGGDYGYTF.

Here the CDR3 DNA reads TGTGCCAGCAGCTTAAACGCGGCTACAGATACGCAGTATTTT. Translated: CASSLNAATDTQYF. The chain couples TRBV7-3 to TRBJ2-3; D gene ambiguous. The CDR3 is 14 amino acids. The germline gives CDR1 SGHTA, CDR2 FQGTGA. V gave up 1 base and J gave up 3 bases, with 8 bases separating them.